This TCR beta chain was recorded in a study of blood T cell repertoires in COVID-19. Here immunoSEQ multiplex PCR was the method, and the copy in TCRdb shows in-frame clones only, minus some. This table holds about 130,000 clones, 86% found once. The V and J ends lost 3 bases and 1 base, in that order; junction bases with no gene match: 6. The CDR3 has 16 amino acids. CDR1 and CDR2 from the germline V gene are GTSNPN and SVGIG (reference sequence). The material sequenced was PBMCs or T cells enriched from blood (not recorded which). The source of this sequence is a woman aged 45-59 years who had recovered from COVID-19. This chain uses TRBV30 with TRBJ2-2, with 9 bases matching TRBD1. The chain's CDR3 is CAWRPGQGMNTGELFF. The CDR3, as DNA: TGTGCCTGGAGACCAGGACAGGGGATGAACACCGGGGAGCTGTTTTTT.